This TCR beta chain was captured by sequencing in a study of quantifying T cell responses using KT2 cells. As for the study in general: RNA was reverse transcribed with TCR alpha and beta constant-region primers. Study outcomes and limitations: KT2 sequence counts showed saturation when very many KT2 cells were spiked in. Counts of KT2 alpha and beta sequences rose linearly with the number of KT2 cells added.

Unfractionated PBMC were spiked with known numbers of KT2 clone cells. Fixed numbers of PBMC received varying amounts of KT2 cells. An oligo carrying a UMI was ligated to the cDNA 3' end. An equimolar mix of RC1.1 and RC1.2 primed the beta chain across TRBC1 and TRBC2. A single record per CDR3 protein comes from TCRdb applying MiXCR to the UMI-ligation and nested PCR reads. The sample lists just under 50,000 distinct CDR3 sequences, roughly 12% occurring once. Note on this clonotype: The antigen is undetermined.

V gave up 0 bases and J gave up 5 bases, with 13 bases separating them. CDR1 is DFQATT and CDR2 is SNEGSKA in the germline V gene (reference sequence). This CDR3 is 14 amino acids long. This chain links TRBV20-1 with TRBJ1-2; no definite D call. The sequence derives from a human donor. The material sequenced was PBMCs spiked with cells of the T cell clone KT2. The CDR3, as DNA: TGCAGTGCTAGAGAATCCCAAAAGGGATATGGCTACACCTTC. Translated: CSARESQKGYGYTF.